This T cell receptor beta chain was captured in a study of shared clonotypes between healthy human individuals. Trimming removed 2 bases from V and 6 bases from J; junction bases left unmatched: 7. This CDR3 spans 14 amino acids. Germline CDR1 reads GTSNPN; CDR2 reads SVGIG (reference sequence). Genomic DNA (from each subset) was split evenly across several immunoSEQ plates. Sequenced by immunoSEQ multiplex PCR; TCRdb stores in-frame clones only, minus some. The repertoire consists of more than 2,000,000 clones, with 93% occurring once and the leading ten covering about 0.39%. CD45RA+ naive and CD45RA-negative memory subsets were separated from CD4+ cells.

Sequenced sample: naive CD4+ T cells from PBMCs. Subset given: CD45RA+ positively selected. The V gene is TRBV30, the J gene TRBJ2-7; 10 bases agree with TRBD1. This TCR was recovered from a man aged 18-30 years in good health. Some clones in this sample may be carry-over from other donors' samples. The CDR3 region has the DNA TGTGCCTGGAGTAACTCGGACAGGGGGGGCGAGCAGTACTTC. Translated: CAWSNSDRGGEQYF.